The 21 T cell receptor beta chains in this list originate from one sample, sequenced in a study of blood T cell repertoires in COVID-19. The assay was immunoSEQ multiplex PCR, and TCRdb's table has in-frame clones only and misses some. The table lists some 200,000 clones, around 82% of them singletons. Sequenced input: peripheral blood. All receptors derive from a woman aged 65 to 85 with acute or convalescent COVID-19.

The V gene is TRBV25-1, the J gene TRBJ2-3; 9 nucleotides match TRBD2. The CDR3 contains 17 residues. The V gene's germline CDR1 is MGHDK and CDR2 SYGVNS. Losses at the gene ends were 4 bases for V and 4 bases for J; bases not matched to a gene: 12. CDR3 in amino acids: CASSVFRRGGGADTQYF. As DNA, the CDR3 is TGTGCCAGCAGTGTGTTTCGGCGGGGGGGAGGCGCAGATACGCAGTATTTT. Looking up the rest from reference TRBV25-1 and TRBJ2-3 gives the full variable domain: EADIYQTPRYLVIGTGKKITLECSQTMGHDKMYWYQQDPGMELHLIHYSYGVNSTEKGDLSSESTVSRIRTEHFPLTLESARPSHTSQYLCASSVFRRGGGADTQYFGPGTRLTVL.

The chain links TRBV7-2 to TRBJ2-5, with 9 positions matching TRBD2. CDR1 is SGHTA, CDR2 FQGNSA, per germline. J gave up 4 bases and V 6 bases, and 9 bases lay outside the gene matches. The CDR3 loop spans 15 amino acids. CDR3 amino acids: CASSSSRGGAETQYF. CDR3 in DNA: TGTGCCAGCAGTTCCTCGCGGGGGGGTGCAGAGACCCAGTACTTC.

J is TRBJ1-1 and V is TRBV21-1; the table's D call, TRBD1, was not checked against the DNA. TRBV21-1 is a recognized pseudogene. The CDR3 has 15 amino acids. For the CDR3, the DNA is TGTGCCAGCAGCAAGACCGATGACAGGAACACTGAAGCTTTCTTT. It specifies CASSKTDDRNTEAFF.

The chain is built from TRBV6-5 and TRBJ2-7; D might be TRBD2 (6 bases). The CDR3 runs 15 residues. Germline CDR1 and CDR2: MNHEY and SVGAGI. The V gene lost 0 bases and the J gene lost 1 base, with 10 bases spanning the gap. The CDR3 loop reads CASSYSNGGSYEQYF. The CDR3 DNA reads TGTGCCAGCAGTTACTCGAACGGGGGTTCCTACGAGCAGTACTTC.

This chain uses TRBV2 with TRBJ2-3; D unresolved. The germline CDR1 and CDR2 sequences are SNHLY and FYNNEI. V was cut by 4 bases and J by 8 bases, with 13 bases left in between. The CDR3 covers 13 residues. The CDR3 DNA reads TGTGCCAGCAGTGCCGGGTTTCAAGGTACGCAGTATTTT. Its protein is CASSAGFQGTQYF.

This rearrangement joins TRBV10-2 to TRBJ2-7; no clear D gene. With 6 bases removed from V and 6 bases from J, the gap between germline ends came to 15 bases. CDR1 WSHSY and CDR2 SAAADI come from the germline V gene. The CDR3 totals 13 residues. The CDR3 loop reads CASSSLRRSEQYF. For the CDR3, the DNA is TGCGCCAGCAGCTCCCTGAGGCGGAGCGAGCAGTACTTC.

The sample holds a few counts of this clone. J is TRBJ2-5 and V is TRBV29-1, with 10 bases aligning to TRBD2. The CDR3 spans 14 residues. Germline CDR1 reads SQVTM; CDR2 reads ANQGSEA. J was trimmed by 7 bases and V by 6 bases; bases with no gene match: 11. DNA for the CDR3: TGCAGCGTCAGAGATAGCGGGGGGACAGGGACCCAGTACTTC. This codes for CSVRDSGGTGTQYF.

The chain links TRBV4-1 to TRBJ1-5; 9 bases match TRBD1. CDR1 is MGHRA and CDR2 is YSYEKL in the germline V gene. Germline trimming cut 2 bases from V and 4 bases from J; bases unmatched to any gene: 3. The CDR3 is 15 amino acids. The CDR3 reads CASSQPDRGNQPQHF. The DNA of the CDR3 is TGCGCCAGCAGCCAACCCGACAGGGGGAATCAGCCCCAGCATTTT.

V is TRBV9 and J is TRBJ2-6, with 9 bases identical to TRBD1. The junction had 5 bases not matched to a gene; V was cut back by 0 bases and J by 1 base. The CDR3 has 18 amino acids. The V gene's germline CDR1 is SGDLS and CDR2 YYNGEE. CDR3 region: CASSVGDRVRSGANVLTF. CDR3 sequence (DNA): TGTGCCAGCAGCGTAGGGGACAGGGTTCGGTCTGGGGCCAACGTCCTGACTTTC.

The chain joins TRBV3-1 (or the pseudogene TRBV3-2) to TRBJ1-2, with D perhaps TRBD1 (6 bases). The germline V and J ends were trimmed by 4 bases and 2 bases, with 8 bases remaining between them. The CDR3 has 13 residues. Germline assignment: CDR1 LGHDT and CDR2 YNNKEL (reference sequence). The CDR3 here is CASSLRGNYGYTF. The CDR3 DNA sequence: TGTGCCAGCAGCCTTAGGGGGAACTATGGCTACACCTTC.

The V call is TRBV5-5, the J call TRBJ2-1, with D possibly TRBD1 on 6 matching bases. Germline V gene data show CDR1 as SGHKS and CDR2 as YYEKEE (reference sequence). The CDR3 is 16 residues long. V was trimmed by 2 bases and J by 0 bases, leaving 12 bases between them. This CDR3 reads CASSLVTGRSYNEQFF. The CDR3 DNA reads as TGTGCCAGCAGCTTAGTGACAGGTCGCTCCTACAATGAGCAGTTCTTC.

Here the CDR3 reads CASSRGGGVSGANVLTF. CDR3 in DNA: TGTGCCAGCAGTCGTGGCGGGGGTGTATCTGGGGCCAACGTCCTGACTTTC. The gene calls are TRBV25-1 and TRBJ2-6; TRBD2 matches 7 bases. The V gene end was trimmed by 5 bases and the J gene end by 1 base; junction bases not matched to a gene: 8. Germline CDR1 reads MGHDK; CDR2 reads SYGVNS. The length of the CDR3 is 17 residues.

This sequence joins TRBV7-2 and TRBJ1-6; D remains ambiguous. Trimming removed 5 bases from V and 6 bases from J, with 8 bases in between. Germline V CDR1 and CDR2: SGHTA, FQGNSA. The CDR3 spans 13 residues. The CDR3 DNA reads TGTGCCAGCAGCCCCACTTTTAATTCACCCCTCCACTTT. Translation: CASSPTFNSPLHF.

In the case of this clone: At one of its ends the junction is not consistent with the germline gene, which may arise from a read error. The rearrangement links TRBV6-5 to TRBJ1-6; D is ambiguous. Looked up from germline, CDR1 is MNHEY and CDR2 is SVGAGI. This CDR3 comprises 15 residues. CDR3 sequence reads: CASSDSEKRSSPLHF. The CDR3 DNA reads TGTGCCAGCAGTGACTCGGAAAAGAGGAGTTCACCCCTCCACTTT.

J is TRBJ1-5 and V is TRBV2; weak D call: TRBD1 (5 bases). Trimming left V 2 bases short and J 1 base short, with 12 bases between. The CDR3 consists of 16 residues. Germline V gene lookup returns CDR1 SNHLY and CDR2 FYNNEI. The DNA for the CDR3 is TGTGCCAGCAGTGAACAAAGGGGTTTAAGCAATCAGCCCCAGCATTTT. Residues: CASSEQRGLSNQPQHF.

The V gene is TRBV7-9, the J gene TRBJ2-7, with a weak D call TRBD1 (5 bases). The length of the CDR3 is 15 residues. CDR1 is SEHNR, CDR2 FQNEAQ, per germline (reference sequence). Trimming removed 1 base from V and 4 bases from J, with 14 bases in between. In nucleotides, the CDR3 is TGTGCCAGCAGCTTAGGGGCAGGGTTTACGTACGAGCAGTACTTC. Translated: CASSLGAGFTYEQYF.

The chain employs TRBV5-4 and TRBJ2-2, with 8 bases identical to TRBD1. Trimming took 2 bases from V and 7 from J; bases not matched to a gene: 4. The CDR3 covers 14 residues. Germline V CDR1 and CDR2: SGHNT, YYREEE (reference sequence). The CDR3 DNA is TGTGCCAGCAGCTTTGACAGGGGAATCGGGGAGCTGTTTTTT. This encodes CASSFDRGIGELFF. The full variable domain, completed using reference TRBV5-4 and TRBJ2-2, is ETGVTQSPTHLIKTRGQQVTLRCSSQSGHNTVSWYQQALGQGPQFIFQYYREEENGRGNFPPRFSGLQFPNYSSELNVNALELDDSALYLCASSFDRGIGELFFGEGSRLTVL.

The chain is built from TRBV19 and TRBJ2-5; the match to TRBD2 covers 14 bases. The length of the CDR3 is 17 residues. Losses at the gene ends were 3 bases for V and 3 bases for J; bases not matched to a gene: 6. Germline CDR1 is LNHDA and CDR2 is SQIVND (reference sequence). The CDR3 DNA reads TGTGCCAGTAGTATGGGCACGGGACTAGCGGGGGAAGAGACCCAGTACTTC. Protein: CASSMGTGLAGEETQYF.

This rearrangement joins TRBV25-1 to TRBJ2-7, with D maybe TRBD1 (6 bases). CDR3 length: 14 residues. Germline CDR1 MGHDK, CDR2 SYGVNS. V was cut by 5 bases and J by 6 bases, with 17 bases left in between. This CDR3 reads CASSRQVLDGEQYF. The CDR3 region has the DNA TGTGCCAGCAGTAGACAGGTACTTGATGGCGAGCAGTACTTC.

With respect to this clone: This may stem from a read error, because a much larger clone lies one nucleotide away. The chain joins TRBV6-5 to TRBJ1-3; tentative D call: TRBD1 (5 bases). This CDR3 spans 14 amino acids. CDR1 and CDR2 (germline): MNHEY, SVGAGI. V shed 4 bases and J shed 5 bases, with 12 bases lying between them. CDR3: CASSSGDTRNTIYF. The CDR3 DNA follows: TGTGCCAGCAGTTCGGGGGATACTAGAAACACCATATATTTT.

The V gene is TRBV7-9, the J gene TRBJ2-1; 12 bases line up with TRBD2. J gave up 9 bases and V 5 bases, and 11 bases lay outside the gene matches. The CDR3 totals 16 residues. Germline V gene lookup returns CDR1 SEHNR and CDR2 FQNEAQ (reference sequence). The CDR3 DNA reads TGTGCCAGCAGCGCCCCCTCTAGCGGGGGGGCTGGTGAGCAGTTCTTC. Protein: CASSAPSSGGAGEQFF.